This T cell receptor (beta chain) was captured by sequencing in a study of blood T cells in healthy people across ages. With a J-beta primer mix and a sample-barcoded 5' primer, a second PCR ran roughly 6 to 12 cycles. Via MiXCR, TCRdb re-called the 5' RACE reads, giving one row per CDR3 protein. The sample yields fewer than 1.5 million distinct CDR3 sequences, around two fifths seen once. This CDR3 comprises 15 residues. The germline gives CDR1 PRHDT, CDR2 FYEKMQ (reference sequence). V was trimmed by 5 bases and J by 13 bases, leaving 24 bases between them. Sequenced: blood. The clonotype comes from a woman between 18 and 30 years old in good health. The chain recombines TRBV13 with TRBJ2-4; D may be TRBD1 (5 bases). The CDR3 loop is CASSVQGPSSYGQYF. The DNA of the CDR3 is TGTGCCAGCAGCGTCCAGGGTCCCAGCTCCTACGGGCAGTACTTC.